This note documents a single TCR beta chain sequence. The study counted Cohort 3 donors as recovered given two negative PCRs, clearance, or symptom resolution. Produced via immunoSEQ multiplex PCR; TCRdb's table is partial and in-frame only. The table shows about 200,000 clones, with roughly four fifths occurring only once. The germline V gene encodes CDR1 SEHNR and CDR2 FQNEAQ (reference sequence). This CDR3 is built from 14 residues. Trimming pared 5 bases from V and 1 base from J, leaving 11 bases between. This specimen comes from a study of blood T cell repertoires in COVID-19. V gene TRBV7-9 combines with J gene TRBJ1-1; D ambiguous. This receptor was identified in a man aged 40-49 years who had recovered from COVID-19. Sample: PBMCs or T cells enriched from blood (not recorded which). CDR3 amino acids: CASSLQATNTEAFF. The CDR3 DNA reads TGTGCCAGCAGCCTCCAGGCAACGAACACTGAAGCTTTCTTT.